This T cell receptor (beta chain) came from a study of blood T cell repertoires in COVID-19. The wider study: From the United States, Italy and Spain came samples of acute and convalescent COVID-19.

The CDR3 contains 14 residues. CDR1 LNHDA and CDR2 SQIVND come from the germline V gene (reference sequence). Trimming took off 5 bases at V and 0 bases at J, with 10 bases between the two ends. The repertoire was sequenced with immunoSEQ multiplex PCR; TCRdb's copy has only in-frame clones and lacks some. The sample yields just over 35,000 clones, about nine tenths seen once. Material: peripheral blood. J is TRBJ1-1 and V is TRBV19; D may be TRBD1 (6 bases). This receptor was taken from a man aged 60-69 years with acute or convalescent COVID-19. This CDR3 reads CASSPDSLNTEAFF. The CDR3 region has the DNA TGTGCCAGTAGTCCGGACAGCTTGAACACTGAAGCTTTCTTT.